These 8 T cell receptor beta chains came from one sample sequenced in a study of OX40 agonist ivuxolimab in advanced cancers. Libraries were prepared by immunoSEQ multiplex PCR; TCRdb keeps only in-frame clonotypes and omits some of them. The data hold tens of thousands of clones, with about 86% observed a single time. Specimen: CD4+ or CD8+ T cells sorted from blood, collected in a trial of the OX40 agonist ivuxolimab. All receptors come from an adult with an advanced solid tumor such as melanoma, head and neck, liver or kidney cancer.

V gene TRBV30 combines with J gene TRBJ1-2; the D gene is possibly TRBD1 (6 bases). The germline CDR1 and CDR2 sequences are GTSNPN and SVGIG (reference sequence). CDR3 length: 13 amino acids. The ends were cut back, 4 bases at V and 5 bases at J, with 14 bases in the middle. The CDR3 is CAWKETGPYGYTF. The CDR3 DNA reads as TGTGCCTGGAAGGAGACAGGCCCTTATGGCTACACCTTC.

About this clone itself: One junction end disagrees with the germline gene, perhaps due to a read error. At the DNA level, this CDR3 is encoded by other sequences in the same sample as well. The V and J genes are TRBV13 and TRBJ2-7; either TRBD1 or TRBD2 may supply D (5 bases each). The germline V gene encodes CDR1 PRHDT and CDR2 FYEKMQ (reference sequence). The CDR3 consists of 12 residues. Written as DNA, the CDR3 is TGTGCCAGTAGCTCTACTAGGGGAGAGCAGTACTTC. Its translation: CASSSTRGEQYF.

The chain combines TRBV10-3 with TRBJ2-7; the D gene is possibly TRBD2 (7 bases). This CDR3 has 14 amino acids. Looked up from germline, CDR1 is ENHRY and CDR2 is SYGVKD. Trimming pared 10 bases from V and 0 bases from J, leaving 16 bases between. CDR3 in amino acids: CASASAGHSYEQYF. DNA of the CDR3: TGTGCCAGCGCATCAGCGGGACACTCCTACGAGCAGTACTTC.

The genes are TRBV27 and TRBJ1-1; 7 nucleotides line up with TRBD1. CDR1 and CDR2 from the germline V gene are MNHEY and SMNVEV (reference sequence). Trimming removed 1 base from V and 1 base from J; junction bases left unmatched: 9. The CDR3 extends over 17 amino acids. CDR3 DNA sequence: TGTGCCAGCAGTTTATTGAGGGGGCGCGACTCGAACACTGAAGCTTTCTTT. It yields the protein CASSLLRGRDSNTEAFF.

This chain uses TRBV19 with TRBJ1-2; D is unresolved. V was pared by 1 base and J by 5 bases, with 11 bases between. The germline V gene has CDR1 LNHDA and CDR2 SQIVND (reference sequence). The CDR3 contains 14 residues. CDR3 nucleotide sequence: TGTGCCAGTAGTATAGGAACAGCTTCGTATGGCTACACCTTC. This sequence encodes CASSIGTASYGYTF.

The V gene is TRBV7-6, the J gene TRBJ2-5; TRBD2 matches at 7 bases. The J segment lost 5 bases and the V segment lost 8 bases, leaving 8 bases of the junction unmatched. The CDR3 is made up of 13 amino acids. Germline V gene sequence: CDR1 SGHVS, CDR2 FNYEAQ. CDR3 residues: CASRPTSPETQYF. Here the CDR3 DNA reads TGTGCCAGCCGCCCGACTAGCCCCGAGACCCAGTACTTC.

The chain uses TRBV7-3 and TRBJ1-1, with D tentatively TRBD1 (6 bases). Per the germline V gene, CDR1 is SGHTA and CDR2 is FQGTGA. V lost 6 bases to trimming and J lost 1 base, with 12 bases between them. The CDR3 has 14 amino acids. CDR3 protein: CASRNRVANTEAFF. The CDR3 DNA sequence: TGTGCCAGCAGGAACAGGGTGGCGAACACTGAAGCTTTCTTT.

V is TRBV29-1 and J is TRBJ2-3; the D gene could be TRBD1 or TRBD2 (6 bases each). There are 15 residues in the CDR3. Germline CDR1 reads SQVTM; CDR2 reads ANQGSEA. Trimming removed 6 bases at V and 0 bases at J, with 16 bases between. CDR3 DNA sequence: TGCAGCGTGGGCTCTAGGGGGGCTAGCACAGATACGCAGTATTTT. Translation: CSVGSRGASTDTQYF.